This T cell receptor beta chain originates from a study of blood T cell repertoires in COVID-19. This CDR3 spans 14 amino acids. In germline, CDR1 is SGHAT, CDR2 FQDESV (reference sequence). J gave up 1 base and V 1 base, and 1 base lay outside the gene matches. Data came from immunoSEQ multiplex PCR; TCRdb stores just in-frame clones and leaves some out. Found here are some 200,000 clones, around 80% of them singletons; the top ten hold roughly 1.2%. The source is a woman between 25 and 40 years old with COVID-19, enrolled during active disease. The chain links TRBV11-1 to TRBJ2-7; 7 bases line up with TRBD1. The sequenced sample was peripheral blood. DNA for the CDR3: TGTGCCAGCAGCTTAGAGGACAGGTCCTACGAGCAGTACTTC. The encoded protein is CASSLEDRSYEQYF.